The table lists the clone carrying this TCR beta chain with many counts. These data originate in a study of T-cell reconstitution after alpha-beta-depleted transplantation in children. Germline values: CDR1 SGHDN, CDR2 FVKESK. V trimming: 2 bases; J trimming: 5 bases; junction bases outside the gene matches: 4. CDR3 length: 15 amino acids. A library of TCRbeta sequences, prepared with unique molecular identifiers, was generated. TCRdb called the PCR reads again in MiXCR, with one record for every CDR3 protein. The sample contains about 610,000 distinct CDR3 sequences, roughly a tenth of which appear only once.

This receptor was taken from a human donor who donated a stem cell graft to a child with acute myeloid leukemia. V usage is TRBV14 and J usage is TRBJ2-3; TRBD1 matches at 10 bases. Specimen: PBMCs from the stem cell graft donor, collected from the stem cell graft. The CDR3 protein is CASSQRTGGVDTQYF. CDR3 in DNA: TGTGCCAGCAGCCAAAGGACAGGGGGTGTAGATACGCAGTATTTT.